The 18 T cell receptor beta chains reported below all come from one sample, sequenced in a study of shared clonotypes between healthy human individuals. Sequenced by immunoSEQ multiplex PCR; TCRdb stores in-frame clones only, minus some. The sample gives roughly 1,100,000 clones, approximately 72% of which show up once; less than 1.5% is in the top ten. The sequencing sample was made of memory CD4+ T cells sorted from blood. Subset of the sample: CD45RA-negative fraction. Receptor source: a man younger than 35 in good health.

The chain is built from TRBV30 and TRBJ1-4; D not resolved. The CDR3 sequence is 11 residues long. V lost 3 bases and J 3 bases, leaving 2 bases between the germline ends. Germline V gene data show CDR1 as GTSNPN and CDR2 as SVGIG (reference sequence). The CDR3 region is CAWRANEKLFF. As DNA, the CDR3 is TGTGCCTGGAGGGCTAATGAAAAACTGTTTTTT.

This chain uses TRBV5-1 with TRBJ2-1, with no clear D. With 0 bases removed from V and 6 bases from J, the gap between germline ends came to 7 bases. The CDR3 spans 13 residues. Germline CDR1 SGHRS, CDR2 YFSETQ. The CDR3 bases are TGCGCCAGCAGCTTGGGGATTAGCAATGAGCAGTTCTTC. It codes for CASSLGISNEQFF. The full variable domain, completed using reference TRBV5-1 and TRBJ2-1, is KAGVTQTPRYLIKTRGQQVTLSCSPISGHRSVSWYQQTPGQGLQFLFEYFSETQRNKGNFPGRFSGRQFSNSRSEMNVSTLELGDSALYLCASSLGISNEQFFGPGTRLTVL.

This clone was seen just once. The chain uses TRBV7-9 and TRBJ1-1; a possible D gene is TRBD1 (5 bases). Germline V CDR1 and CDR2: SEHNR, FQNEAQ (reference sequence). The V gene lost 6 bases and the J gene lost 5 bases, with 16 bases spanning the gap. The CDR3 sequence is 14 residues long. The chain's CDR3 is CASRPDSRGTEAFF. The DNA for the CDR3 is TGTGCCAGCAGACCCGACAGCCGGGGTACTGAAGCTTTCTTT.

This chain connects TRBV7-3 to TRBJ2-7; D gene ambiguous. The length of the CDR3 is 15 residues. V was pared by 1 base and J by 3 bases, with 13 bases between. Germline assignment: CDR1 SGHTA and CDR2 FQGTGA. The CDR3 sequence: CASSLNGEPNYEQYF. The CDR3 bases are TGTGCCAGCAGCTTAAATGGTGAGCCGAACTACGAGCAGTACTTC. The entire variable domain, with the rest obtained from reference TRBV7-3 and TRBJ2-7, is as follows: GAGVSQTPSNKVTEKGKYVELRCDPISGHTALYWYRQSLGQGPEFLIYFQGTGAADDSGLPNDRFFAVRPEGSVSTLKIQRTERGDSAVYLCASSLNGEPNYEQYFGPGTRLTVT.

This rearrangement joins TRBV5-4 to TRBJ2-3, with a possible D match to TRBD1 (6 bases). The CDR3 length is 16 residues. V lost 4 bases and J 4 bases, leaving 19 bases between the germline ends. Looked up from germline, CDR1 is SGHNT and CDR2 is YYREEE (reference sequence). The CDR3 sequence is CASSHTGFTRADTQYF. In DNA, the CDR3 is TGTGCCAGCAGCCATACAGGGTTTACGCGCGCAGATACGCAGTATTTT.

This clone was seen only once. Additional DNA sequences in this sample encode the identical CDR3. The CDR3 nucleotides read TGTGCCAGCAGTCCTTACTACGAGCAGTACTTC. It encodes CASSPYYEQYF. The V gene is TRBV2, the J gene TRBJ2-7, with D unclear. Germline V lookup: CDR1 SNHLY, CDR2 FYNNEI. This CDR3 spans 11 amino acids. The ends were cut back, 5 bases at V and 3 bases at J, with 5 bases in the middle.

This rearrangement joins TRBV28 to TRBJ1-1; D remains ambiguous. V was trimmed by 3 bases and J by 10 bases, leaving 9 bases between them. This CDR3 comprises 11 residues. Germline lookup yields CDR1 MDHEN and CDR2 SYDVKM. CDR3 sequence: CASSFTTRAFF. The CDR3 nucleotides are TGTGCCAGCAGTTTTACCACCAGAGCTTTCTTT.

The genes are TRBV9 and TRBJ1-2; tentative D call: TRBD1 (6 bases). Germline CDR1 and CDR2: SGDLS and YYNGEE. The CDR3 spans 15 residues. V was cut by 0 bases and J by 4 bases, with 13 bases left in between. The CDR3 sequence is CASSVDQGLIYGYTF. CDR3 nucleotides: TGTGCCAGCAGCGTAGATCAGGGGTTGATCTATGGCTACACCTTC.

The V and J genes are TRBV5-6 and TRBJ1-2, with a possible D match to TRBD1 (6 bases). This CDR3 contains 14 residues. Looked up from germline, CDR1 is SGHDT and CDR2 is YYEEEE. V dropped 1 base and J dropped 4 bases, with 11 bases sitting between them. CDR3 sequence (DNA): TGTGCCAGCAGCTTGAGGGACATCAGCTATGGCTACACCTTC. Amino acid sequence: CASSLRDISYGYTF.

This rearrangement joins TRBV10-2 to TRBJ1-3, with unresolved D. CDR1 and CDR2 from the germline V gene are WSHSY and SAAADI. V was trimmed by 0 bases and J by 3 bases, leaving 3 bases between them. This CDR3 is 13 amino acids long. The CDR3 DNA follows: TGCGCCAGCAGTGAGTCGGGTGGAAACACCATATATTTT. Protein: CASSESGGNTIYF.

Remarks on this clone: The same CDR3 also results from other DNA sequences found in this sample. This chain joins TRBV28 and TRBJ1-2; no reliable D call. V lost 1 base and J 3 bases, leaving 9 bases between the germline ends. The CDR3 length is 14 residues. The germline V gene encodes CDR1 MDHEN and CDR2 SYDVKM. The CDR3 spells CASSLSGQHYGYTF. CDR3 sequence (DNA): TGTGCCAGCAGTTTATCCGGGCAGCACTATGGCTACACCTTC.

The chain uses TRBV11-2 and TRBJ2-3; 12 bases are a match to TRBD2. J lost 2 bases, V lost 4 bases, and 10 bases had no gene match. Germline V gene lookup returns CDR1 SGHAT and CDR2 FQNNGV. The length of the CDR3 is 18 residues. The CDR3 bases are TGTGCCAGCAGCTCGACTAGCGGGAGCCGGCTACTCACAGATACGCAGTATTTT. Translation gives CASSSTSGSRLLTDTQYF.

The V call is TRBV15, the J call TRBJ2-7; no reliable D call. Germline V CDR1 and CDR2: LNHNV, YYDKDF (reference sequence). CDR3 length: 14 residues. The V end was cut by 3 bases, the J end by 2 bases, with 11 bases between. CDR3 sequence reads: CATSRDRVAYEQYF. CDR3 nucleotides: TGTGCCACCAGCAGGGATAGGGTCGCCTACGAGCAGTACTTC.

J is TRBJ2-6 and V is TRBV7-2; 10 bases are shared with TRBD2. The CDR3 consists of 19 residues. In germline, CDR1 is SGHTA, CDR2 FQGNSA. V trimming: 1 base; J trimming: 2 bases; junction bases outside the gene matches: 8. CDR3 protein: CASSLVSLAGAAGANVLTF. The CDR3 DNA sequence: TGTGCCAGCAGCTTAGTGTCCCTAGCGGGGGCAGCTGGGGCCAACGTCCTGACTTTC. Drawing the rest from reference TRBV7-2 and TRBJ2-6, the complete variable domain is GAGVSQSPSNKVTEKGKDVELRCDPISGHTALYWYRQSLGQGLEFLIYFQGNSAPDKSGLPSDRFSAERTGGSVSTLTIQRTQQEDSAVYLCASSLVSLAGAAGANVLTFGAGSRLTVL.

The chain combines TRBV7-2 with TRBJ1-2; 8 bases line up with TRBD1. The CDR3 length is 15 residues. The ends lost 5 bases at V and 7 bases at J; junction bases unmatched: 12. CDR1 and CDR2 (germline): SGHTA, FQGNSA. CDR3 protein: CASSLGGQGAGGYTF. The CDR3 bases are TGTGCCAGCAGCCTAGGGGGGCAGGGGGCTGGTGGCTACACCTTC. Full variable domain (remainder filled in from reference TRBV7-2 and TRBJ1-2): GAGVSQSPSNKVTEKGKDVELRCDPISGHTALYWYRQSLGQGLEFLIYFQGNSAPDKSGLPSDRFSAERTGGSVSTLTIQRTQQEDSAVYLCASSLGGQGAGGYTFGSGTRLTVV.

V gene TRBV9 combines with J gene TRBJ2-2; D not resolved. CDR3 size: 16 residues. Germline lookup yields CDR1 SGDLS and CDR2 YYNGEE. V was shortened by 4 bases and J by 0 bases, with 13 bases between the two germline ends. In DNA form, the CDR3 reads TGTGCCAGCAGCCCAAACACGTACGCGAACACCGGGGAGCTGTTTTTT. Amino acid sequence: CASSPNTYANTGELFF. The full variable domain, rest sourced from reference TRBV9 and TRBJ2-2, is DSGVTQTPKHLITATGQRVTLRCSPRSGDLSVYWYQQSLDQGLQFLIQYYNGEERAKGNILERFSAQQFPDLHSELNLSSLELGDSALYFCASSPNTYANTGELFFGEGSRLTVL.

The rearrangement links TRBV18 to TRBJ2-6; no clear D. Germline V CDR1 and CDR2: KGHSH, LQKENI. Trimming took 3 bases from V and 0 from J, leaving 12 bases between them. The length of the CDR3 is 17 residues. CDR3 sequence (DNA): TGTGCCAGCTCACCTGGCCGGAGTGTCTCTGGGGCCAACGTCCTGACTTTC. Translation: CASSPGRSVSGANVLTF.

This clone showed up just a few times. This rearrangement joins TRBV11-2 to TRBJ1-2; D possibly corresponds to TRBD1 (5 bases). Germline CDR1 and CDR2: SGHAT and FQNNGV. V lost 1 base and J 6 bases, leaving 12 bases between the germline ends. The CDR3 contains 14 residues. The CDR3 reads CASSLGSRVHGYTF. CDR3 bases: TGTGCCAGCAGCTTAGGTAGCAGGGTCCATGGCTACACCTTC.